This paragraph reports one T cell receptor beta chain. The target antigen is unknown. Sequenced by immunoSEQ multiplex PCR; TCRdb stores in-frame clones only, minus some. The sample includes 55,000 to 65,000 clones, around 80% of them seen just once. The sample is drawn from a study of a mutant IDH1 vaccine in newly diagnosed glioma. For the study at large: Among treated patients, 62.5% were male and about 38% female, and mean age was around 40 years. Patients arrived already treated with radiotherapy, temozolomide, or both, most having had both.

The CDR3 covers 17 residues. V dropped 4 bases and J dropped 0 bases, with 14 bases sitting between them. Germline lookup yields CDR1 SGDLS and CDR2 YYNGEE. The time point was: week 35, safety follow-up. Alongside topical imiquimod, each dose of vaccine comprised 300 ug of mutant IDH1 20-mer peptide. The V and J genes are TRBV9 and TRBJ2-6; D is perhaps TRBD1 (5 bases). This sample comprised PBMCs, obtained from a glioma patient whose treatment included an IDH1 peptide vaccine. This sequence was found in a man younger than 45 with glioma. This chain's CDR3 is CASSPRVPSSGANVLTF. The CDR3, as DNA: TGTGCCAGCAGCCCCAGGGTCCCTTCCTCTGGGGCCAACGTCCTGACTTTC.